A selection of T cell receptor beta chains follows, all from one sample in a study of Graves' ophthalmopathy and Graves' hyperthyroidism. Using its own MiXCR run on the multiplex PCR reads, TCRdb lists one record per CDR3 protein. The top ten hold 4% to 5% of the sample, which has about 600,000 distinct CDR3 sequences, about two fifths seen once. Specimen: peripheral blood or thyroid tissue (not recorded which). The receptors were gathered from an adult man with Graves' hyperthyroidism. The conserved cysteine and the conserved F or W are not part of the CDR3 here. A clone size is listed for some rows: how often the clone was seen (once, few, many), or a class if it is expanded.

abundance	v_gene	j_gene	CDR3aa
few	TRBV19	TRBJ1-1	AWRREALNTEAF
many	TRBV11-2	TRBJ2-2	ASSPPPGLANTGELF
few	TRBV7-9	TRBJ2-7	ASSYSGTSGLSSYEQY
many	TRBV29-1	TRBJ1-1	SVEDREFEAF
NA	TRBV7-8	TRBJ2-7	ASSDRDLTYEQY
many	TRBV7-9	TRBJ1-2	ASSSLPTGRYGYT
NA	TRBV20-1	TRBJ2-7	SASNPGTGRAYEQY
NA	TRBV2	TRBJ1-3	ASGVGSGNTIY
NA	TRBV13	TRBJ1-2	ASSPDTFYGYT
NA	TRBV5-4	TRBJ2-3	ASSSTFGRGADTQY
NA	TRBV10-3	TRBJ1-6	ASSGRDRGRNSPLH
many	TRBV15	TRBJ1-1	ATSRDRPVYTEAF
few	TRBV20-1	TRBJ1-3	SARVAGNTMY
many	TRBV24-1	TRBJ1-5	ATSDRDSHQPQH
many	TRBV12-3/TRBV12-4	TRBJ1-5	ASTGGDQPQH
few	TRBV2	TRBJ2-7	ASSVEGTGGAEQY
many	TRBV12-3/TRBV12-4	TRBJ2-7	ASSLRRGTDSYEQY
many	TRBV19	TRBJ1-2	ASNLLGSNYGYT
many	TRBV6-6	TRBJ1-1	ASTPGGGNTEAF
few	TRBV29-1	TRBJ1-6	SFGTGGSPLH
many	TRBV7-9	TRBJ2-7	ASSLVSLTSGLYEQY
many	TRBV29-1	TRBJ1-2	SVRTVGYGYT
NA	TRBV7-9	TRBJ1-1	ASSPRDRTNEAF
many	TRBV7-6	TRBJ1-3	ASSWDGSLLGNTIY
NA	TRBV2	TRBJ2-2	ASSLWTGGTGELF
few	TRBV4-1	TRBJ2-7	ASSLESLYEQY
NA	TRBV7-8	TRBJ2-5	ASSPPGYTGTQY
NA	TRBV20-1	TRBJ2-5	SAQSGQETQY
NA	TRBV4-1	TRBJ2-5	ASSQETGLQETQY
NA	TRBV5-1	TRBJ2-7	ANSLAGIGNYKQY
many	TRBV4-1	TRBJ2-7	ASSQKGQTYEQY
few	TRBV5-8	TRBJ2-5	ASSGGVLARETQY
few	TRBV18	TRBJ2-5	ASSPLSEQETQY
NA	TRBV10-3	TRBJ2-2	AISAGLANTGELF
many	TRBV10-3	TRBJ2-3	AISESLAEAQY
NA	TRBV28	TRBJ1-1	VSLQANTEAF
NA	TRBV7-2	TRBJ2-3	ASRLTGANTDTQY
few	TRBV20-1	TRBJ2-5	SAGQGVIETQY
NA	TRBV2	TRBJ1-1	ASSEVQGGNTEAF
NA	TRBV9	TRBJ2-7	ASSKLGPGEQY
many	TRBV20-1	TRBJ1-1	SARGGGGTEAF
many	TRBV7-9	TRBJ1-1	ASGRVGAEAF
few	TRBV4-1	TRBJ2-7	ASSQDRQGAYEQY
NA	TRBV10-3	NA	ASRTRENEQF
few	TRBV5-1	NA	ASSRTSGTYNEQF
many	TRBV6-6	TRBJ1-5	ASKRGQINQPQH
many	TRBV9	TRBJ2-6	ASSVGLAGSGANVLT
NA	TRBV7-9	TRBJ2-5	ASSFGNYGETQY
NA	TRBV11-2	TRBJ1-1	ASSEPVGRGNTGAF
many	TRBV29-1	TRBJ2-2	SVGTAKSGELF
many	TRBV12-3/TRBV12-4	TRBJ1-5	ASSLNSHQPQH
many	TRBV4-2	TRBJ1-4	ASSQRTTGSNEKLF
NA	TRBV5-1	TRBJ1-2	ASSLTNRDYGYT
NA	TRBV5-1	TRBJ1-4	ASSHQGSGGEGEKLF
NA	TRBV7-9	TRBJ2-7	ASAGGIYEQY
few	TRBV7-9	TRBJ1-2	ASSSFGQIGYT
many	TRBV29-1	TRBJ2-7	SVLDRAGYEQY
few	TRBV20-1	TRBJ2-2	SARGASVGVAGELF
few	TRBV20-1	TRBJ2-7	SARDLALPPYEQY
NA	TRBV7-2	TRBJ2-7	ASSLGGGLLAGYEQY